These 24 T cell receptor beta chains share one sample of origin, sequenced in a study of neoadjuvant anti-PD-1 for oral cavity cancer. The time point: after neoadjuvant nivolumab, at surgical resection. Sequencing was performed with immunoSEQ multiplex PCR; in TCRdb, only in-frame clones are kept and a portion is missing. The repertoire holds about 14,000 clones, with 71% as singletons. Sequencing was performed on PBMCs, taken after nivolumab (anti-PD-1) treatment. The receptors were sampled from a person between 40 and 80 years old with oral cavity squamous cell carcinoma.

The chain is built from TRBV30 and TRBJ2-1; no definite D call. The V gene lost 0 bases and the J gene lost 6 bases, with 6 bases spanning the gap. The CDR3 sequence is 12 residues long. CDR1 and CDR2 (germline): GTSNPN, SVGIG (reference sequence). CDR3 amino acids: CAWSVLLNEQFF. CDR3 sequence (DNA): TGTGCCTGGAGTGTACTGCTCAATGAGCAGTTCTTC.

The V call is TRBV20-1, the J call TRBJ1-1; D not resolved. Deletions cut 5 bases from V and 1 base from J, with 5 bases between. CDR3 length: 11 residues. Germline V gene data show CDR1 as DFQATT and CDR2 as SNEGSKA (reference sequence). The CDR3, as DNA: TGCAGTGCTCCCAGGAACACTGAAGCTTTCTTT. Its protein is CSAPRNTEAFF.

This rearrangement joins TRBV28 to TRBJ2-7; no firm D call. Between the trimmed V and J ends, which lost 5 bases and 5 bases, there was a span of 10 bases. Germline V gene data show CDR1 as MDHEN and CDR2 as SYDVKM. The CDR3 length is 12 residues. The CDR3 DNA reads TGTGCCAGCAGTCTCGTACGGAACGAGCAGTACTTC. This codes for CASSLVRNEQYF.

The chain links TRBV29-1 to TRBJ2-1; 12 bases match TRBD2. The CDR3 has 16 residues. V shed 4 bases, J shed 11 bases, and the junction held 15 bases outside the gene matches. The germline CDR1 and CDR2 sequences are SQVTM and ANQGSEA. Here the CDR3 reads CSVANRLAGEATQQFF. CDR3 nucleotides: TGCAGCGTTGCCAATAGACTAGCGGGAGAAGCTACGCAGCAGTTCTTC.

CDR3 residues: CASSLPKETQYF. The DNA for the CDR3 is TGTGCCAGCAGCTTGCCGAAAGAGACCCAGTACTTC. The rearrangement joins TRBV5-4 to TRBJ2-5; D call uncertain. The CDR3 is 12 residues long. CDR1 is SGHNT and CDR2 is YYREEE in the germline V gene (reference sequence). The germline V and J ends were trimmed by 1 base and 3 bases, with 4 bases remaining between them.

This clone has just a few counts. This chain uses TRBV28 with TRBJ1-5; 9 bases align to TRBD1. The CDR3 has 15 residues. V shed 4 bases, J shed 4 bases, and the junction held 5 bases outside the gene matches. Germline CDR1 MDHEN, CDR2 SYDVKM. CDR3 region: CASSSETGGNQPQHF. Here the CDR3 DNA reads TGTGCCAGCAGTTCCGAGACAGGGGGGAATCAGCCCCAGCATTTT.

The CDR3: CASSSGLAGVEETQYF. In DNA, the CDR3 is TGCGCCAGCAGCTCGGGACTAGCGGGAGTGGAAGAGACCCAGTACTTC. The chain links TRBV5-1 to TRBJ2-5, with TRBD2 matching over 14 bases. J gave up 3 bases and V 3 bases, and 4 bases lay outside the gene matches. From germline, CDR1 is SGHRS and CDR2 YFSETQ. The CDR3 is 16 amino acids.

This clone was seen more than once but under ten times. This chain connects TRBV10-1 to TRBJ2-2; D gene unclear. Deletions cut 6 bases from V and 2 bases from J, with 7 bases between. The CDR3 covers 13 residues. Germline loops: CDR1 WNHNN, CDR2 SYGVQD (reference sequence). CDR3 sequence reads: CASRPTNTGELFF. CDR3 in DNA: TGCGCCAGCAGACCGACAAACACCGGGGAGCTGTTTTTT.

The sample holds a few counts of this clone. The chain combines TRBV10-3 with TRBJ1-5; D gene ambiguous. Germline assignment: CDR1 ENHRY and CDR2 SYGVKD. The CDR3 is 16 amino acids. The V gene lost 0 bases and the J gene lost 1 base, with 10 bases spanning the gap. CDR3 residues: CAISESTTDSNQPQHF. The CDR3 bases are TGTGCCATCAGTGAGTCGACTACAGACAGCAATCAGCCCCAGCATTTT.

CDR3 amino acids: CASSGGSPPYEQYF. As DNA, the CDR3 is TGTGCCAGCAGCGGAGGAAGTCCTCCCTACGAGCAGTACTTC. The chain employs TRBV28 and TRBJ2-7; D perhaps matches TRBD2 (5 bases). CDR1 and CDR2 (germline): MDHEN, SYDVKM. The CDR3 sequence is 14 residues long. V shed 6 bases and J shed 2 bases, with 14 bases lying between them.

This clone was counted a few times. The J gene is TRBJ2-7, the V gene TRBV5-1, with TRBD2 matching 9 bases. This CDR3 has 16 residues. J gave up 0 bases and V 2 bases, and 6 bases lay outside the gene matches. Germline V gives CDR1 SGHRS, CDR2 YFSETQ. For the CDR3, the DNA is TGCGCCAGCAGCTTAAACCTAGCGGGGAGCTCCTACGAGCAGTACTTC. It yields the protein CASSLNLAGSSYEQYF.

The V and J genes are TRBV19 and TRBJ2-3; D is perhaps TRBD2 (5 bases). This CDR3 is 16 amino acids long. Trimming cost V 2 bases and J 3 bases, with 15 bases left between them. CDR1 LNHDA and CDR2 SQIVND come from the germline V gene (reference sequence). The CDR3 DNA follows: TGTGCCAGTAGTATAAAGGCTAGCTTGGCTACAGATACGCAGTATTTT. Translated, it gives CASSIKASLATDTQYF. Full variable domain (rest looked up from reference TRBV19 and TRBJ2-3): DGGITQSPKYLFRKEGQNVTLSCEQNLNHDAMYWYRQDPGQGLRLIYYSQIVNDFQKGDIAEGYSVSREKKESFPLTVTSAQKNPTAFYLCASSIKASLATDTQYFGPGTRLTVL.

The chain couples TRBV30 to TRBJ2-5, with D tentatively TRBD1 or TRBD2 (6 bases each). Germline CDR1 reads GTSNPN; CDR2 reads SVGIG (reference sequence). The CDR3 has 18 amino acids. V was cut by 0 bases and J by 5 bases, with 25 bases left in between. The DNA of the CDR3 is TGTGCCTGGAGTGTACGGAGTAGGATGGGGGGCGTTTCGGAGACCCAGTACTTC. Protein: CAWSVRSRMGGVSETQYF.

The chain combines TRBV30 with TRBJ1-1; D unresolved. CDR1 is GTSNPN and CDR2 is SVGIG in the germline V gene (reference sequence). The CDR3 consists of 13 residues. V was trimmed by 6 bases and J by 1 base, leaving 12 bases between them. Here the CDR3 DNA reads TGTGCCTGTACAACAATAAGGAACACTGAAGCTTTCTTT. This sequence encodes CACTTIRNTEAFF. Full variable domain (rest looked up from reference TRBV30 and TRBJ1-1): SQTIHQWPATLVQPVGSPLSLECTVEGTSNPNLYWYRQAAGRGLQLLFYSVGIGQISSEVPQNLSASRPQDRQFILSSKKLLLSDSGFYLCACTTIRNTEAFFGQGTRLTVV.

The V and J genes are TRBV10-3 and TRBJ2-7; D is ambiguous. V was shortened by 2 bases and J by 5 bases, with 13 bases between the two germline ends. The CDR3 is made up of 14 amino acids. Germline lookup yields CDR1 ENHRY and CDR2 SYGVKD. The CDR3 here is CAISELPVGDEQYF. Written as DNA, the CDR3 is TGTGCCATCAGTGAGCTACCCGTCGGCGACGAGCAGTACTTC.

The table lists this clone with a count of one. The rearrangement uses TRBV6-5 and TRBJ2-1; TRBD2 is a possible D gene (5 bases). This CDR3 has 15 residues. Germline V gene data show CDR1 as MNHEY and CDR2 as SVGAGI. The V gene lost 3 bases and the J gene lost 0 bases, with 9 bases spanning the gap. The CDR3 spells CASSYQGGSYNEQFF. The CDR3 region has the DNA TGTGCCAGCAGTTATCAAGGAGGCTCCTACAATGAGCAGTTCTTC.

This rearrangement joins TRBV5-4 to TRBJ1-1; TRBD1 aligns across 9 bases. The CDR3 totals 16 residues. The germline CDR1 and CDR2 sequences are SGHNT and YYREEE (reference sequence). V gave up 3 bases and J gave up 0 bases; unmatched junction bases: 6. CDR3 amino acids: CASSSGTGNMNTEAFF. The CDR3 DNA is TGTGCCAGCAGCTCGGGGACAGGGAACATGAACACTGAAGCTTTCTTT. Full variable domain (outside the CDR3, taken from reference TRBV5-4 and TRBJ1-1): ETGVTQSPTHLIKTRGQQVTLRCSSQSGHNTVSWYQQALGQGPQFIFQYYREEENGRGNFPPRFSGLQFPNYSSELNVNALELDDSALYLCASSSGTGNMNTEAFFGQGTRLTVV.

The chain carries TRBV7-9 and TRBJ1-5, with a weak D call TRBD1 (6 bases). Trimming cost V 3 bases and J 4 bases, with 10 bases left between them. This CDR3 is built from 14 residues. Germline CDR1 and CDR2: SEHNR and FQNEAQ (reference sequence). The CDR3 here is CASSFGTSNQPQHF. CDR3 in DNA: TGTGCCAGCAGCTTCGGGACAAGTAATCAGCCCCAGCATTTT. Full variable domain (remainder filled in from reference TRBV7-9 and TRBJ1-5): DTGVSQNPRHKITKRGQNVTFRCDPISEHNRLYWYRQTLGQGPEFLTYFQNEAQLEKSRLLSDRFSAERPKGSFSTLEIQRTEQGDSAMYLCASSFGTSNQPQHFGDGTRLSIL.

This chain uses TRBV6-5 with TRBJ1-1; 9 bases match TRBD1. The CDR3 loop spans 16 amino acids. Germline CDR1 MNHEY, CDR2 SVGAGI. With V trimmed by 2 bases and J by 2 bases, 6 bases remained unmatched. This CDR3 reads CASSYTNRGRNTEAFF. In nucleotides, the CDR3 is TGTGCCAGCAGTTACACCAACAGGGGGCGAAACACTGAAGCTTTCTTT.

A note on this clone: One junction end disagrees with the germline gene, perhaps due to a read error. CDR3: CASSLTSGPTDTQYF. CDR3 DNA sequence: TGTGCCAGCAGCCTAACTAGCGGACCCACAGATACGCAGTATTTT. The chain has TRBV7-3 and TRBJ2-3, with 8 bases matching TRBD2. The germline CDR1 and CDR2 sequences are SGHTA and FQGTGA. The CDR3 has 15 amino acids.

V and J are TRBV19 and TRBJ2-3; tentative D call: TRBD1 (7 bases). Trimming removed 5 bases from V and 0 bases from J, with 9 bases in between. Germline V gives CDR1 LNHDA, CDR2 SQIVND (reference sequence). CDR3 size: 14 residues. The CDR3 nucleotides are TGTGCCAGTAGTGCAGGGGGGAGCACAGATACGCAGTATTTT. Amino acid sequence: CASSAGGSTDTQYF.

This clone was detected a few times. The genes are TRBV7-8 and TRBJ1-2, with 8 bases fitting TRBD1. Germline-derived CDR1 and CDR2 are SGHVS and FQNEAQ. The CDR3 length is 14 residues. The V and J ends lost 5 bases and 4 bases, in that order; junction bases with no gene match: 6. CDR3 sequence: CASSRGQGAYGYTF. CDR3 nucleotides: TGTGCCAGCAGCAGAGGACAGGGCGCCTATGGCTACACCTTC.

CDR3: CASKQRENTGELFF. The CDR3 region has the DNA TGTGCCAGTAAACAGCGGGAGAACACCGGGGAGCTGTTTTTT. The chain carries TRBV19 and TRBJ2-2; 7 positions agree with TRBD2. The CDR3 length is 14 residues. V was pared by 7 bases and J by 1 base, with 3 bases of the junction left unmatched. Germline V lookup: CDR1 LNHDA, CDR2 SQIVND (reference sequence).

The rearrangement uses TRBV28 and TRBJ2-3, with a tentative D call TRBD2 (5 bases). Germline loops: CDR1 MDHEN, CDR2 SYDVKM. The CDR3 covers 18 residues. Trimming cost V 7 bases and J 3 bases, with 26 bases left between them. Here the CDR3 reads CASNFRIAALGGTDTQYF. The CDR3 DNA sequence: TGTGCCAGCAATTTCCGAATAGCAGCTCTCGGAGGAACAGATACGCAGTATTTT. Combining the CDR3 with reference TRBV28 and TRBJ2-3 gives the whole variable domain DVKVTQSSRYLVKRTGEKVFLECVQDMDHENMFWYRQDPGLGLRLIYFSYDVKMKEKGDIPEGYSVSREKKERFSLILESASTNQTSMYLCASNFRIAALGGTDTQYFGPGTRLTVL.